This T cell receptor (beta chain) was identified in a study of Ad26.COV2.S vaccination and SARS-CoV-2 variants. As to this clone: Its antigen is undetermined. Other DNA sequences in this sample translate to the same CDR3.

The length of the CDR3 is 12 residues. The germline V gene has CDR1 SGHRS and CDR2 YFSETQ. Trimming removed 0 bases at V and 6 bases at J, with 5 bases between. General study findings and limits: Vaccine and placebo recipients had similar non-spike TCR breadth. An underestimation of total T cell responses may have resulted from the TCR breadth and depth analyses. Once vaccination had occurred, spike-specific CD8+ and CD4+ T cell responses reportedly showed substantial breadth.

Method: immunoSEQ multiplex PCR; TCRdb's copy keeps in-frame clones and lacks some. Here the sample spans around 45,000 clones, 75% to 85% being singletons. The rearrangement joins TRBV5-1 to TRBJ2-3; the D is unclear. The sequences come from peripheral blood, collected after recovery from COVID-19. This sequence was found in a human donor who had recovered from COVID-19. The CDR3 region has the DNA TGCGCCAGCAGCTTGGCCGGGGATACGCAGTATTTT. Its translation: CASSLAGDTQYF.